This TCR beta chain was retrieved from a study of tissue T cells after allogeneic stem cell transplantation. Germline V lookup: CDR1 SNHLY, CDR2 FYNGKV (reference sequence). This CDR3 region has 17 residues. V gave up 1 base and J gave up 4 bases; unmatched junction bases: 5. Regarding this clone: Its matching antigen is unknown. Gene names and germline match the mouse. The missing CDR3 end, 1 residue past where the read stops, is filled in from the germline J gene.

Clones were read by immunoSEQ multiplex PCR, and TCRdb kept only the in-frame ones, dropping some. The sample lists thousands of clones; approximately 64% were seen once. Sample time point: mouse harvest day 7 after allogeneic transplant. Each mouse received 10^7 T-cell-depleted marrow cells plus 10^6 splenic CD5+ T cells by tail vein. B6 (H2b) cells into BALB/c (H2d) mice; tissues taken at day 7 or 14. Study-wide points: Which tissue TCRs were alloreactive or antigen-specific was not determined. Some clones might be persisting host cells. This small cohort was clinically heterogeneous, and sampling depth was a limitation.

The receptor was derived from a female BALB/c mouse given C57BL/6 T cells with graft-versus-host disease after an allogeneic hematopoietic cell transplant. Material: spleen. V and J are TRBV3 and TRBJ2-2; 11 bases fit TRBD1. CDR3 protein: CASSLGTGGAGTGQLYF. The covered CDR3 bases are TGTGCCAGCAGCTTAGGGACAGGGGGCGCGGGCACCGGGCAGCTCTAC.